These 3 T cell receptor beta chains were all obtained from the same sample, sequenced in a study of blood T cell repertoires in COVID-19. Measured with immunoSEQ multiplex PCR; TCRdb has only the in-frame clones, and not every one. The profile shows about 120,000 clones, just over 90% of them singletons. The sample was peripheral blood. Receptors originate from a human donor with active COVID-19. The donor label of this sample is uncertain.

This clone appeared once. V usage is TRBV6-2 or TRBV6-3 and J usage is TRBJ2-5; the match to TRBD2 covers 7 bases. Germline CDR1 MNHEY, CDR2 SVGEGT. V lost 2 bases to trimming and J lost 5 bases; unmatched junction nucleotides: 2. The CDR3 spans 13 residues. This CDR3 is CASSYRAGETQYF. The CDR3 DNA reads TGTGCCAGCAGTTACCGAGCGGGGGAGACCCAGTACTTC.

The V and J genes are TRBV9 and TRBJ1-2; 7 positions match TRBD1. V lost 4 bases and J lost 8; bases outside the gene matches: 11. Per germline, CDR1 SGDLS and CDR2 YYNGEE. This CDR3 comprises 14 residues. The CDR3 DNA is TGTGCCAGCAGCACCAGGACAGGCGTGGACGGCTACACCTTC. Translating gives CASSTRTGVDGYTF.

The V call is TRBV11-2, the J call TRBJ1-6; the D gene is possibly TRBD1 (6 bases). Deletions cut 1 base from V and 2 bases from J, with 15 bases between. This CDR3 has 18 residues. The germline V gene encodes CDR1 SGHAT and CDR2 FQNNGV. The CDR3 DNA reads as TGTGCCAGCAGCTTAGGCCGACATCAGGGGACCTATAATTCACCCCTCCACTTT. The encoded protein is CASSLGRHQGTYNSPLHF.